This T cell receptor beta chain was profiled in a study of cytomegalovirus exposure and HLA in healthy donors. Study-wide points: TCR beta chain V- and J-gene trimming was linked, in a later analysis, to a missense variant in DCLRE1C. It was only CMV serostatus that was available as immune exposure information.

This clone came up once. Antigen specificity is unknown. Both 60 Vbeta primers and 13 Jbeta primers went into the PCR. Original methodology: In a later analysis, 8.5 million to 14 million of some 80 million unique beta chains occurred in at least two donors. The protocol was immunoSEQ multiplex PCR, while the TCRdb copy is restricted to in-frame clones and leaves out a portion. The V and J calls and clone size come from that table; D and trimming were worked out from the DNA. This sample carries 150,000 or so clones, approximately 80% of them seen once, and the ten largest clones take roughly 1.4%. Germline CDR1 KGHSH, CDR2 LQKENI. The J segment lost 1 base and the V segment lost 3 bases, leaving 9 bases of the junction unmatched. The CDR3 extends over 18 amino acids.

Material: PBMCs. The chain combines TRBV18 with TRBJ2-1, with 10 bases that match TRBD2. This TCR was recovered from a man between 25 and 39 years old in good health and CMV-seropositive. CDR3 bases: TGTGCCAGCTCACCCCCATGGGGTAGCGGGAGGTCCTACAATGAGCAGTTCTTC. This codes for CASSPPWGSGRSYNEQFF.